This is a list of T cell receptor beta chains from one sample in a study of blood T cell repertoires in COVID-19. Libraries were prepared by immunoSEQ multiplex PCR; TCRdb keeps only in-frame clonotypes and omits some of them. The profile shows 75,000 or so clones, about four fifths of them singletons. Specimen: peripheral blood. These receptors all stem from a man in his fifties or sixties with acute or convalescent COVID-19. Both conserved end residues are part of each CDR3. A D gene is named only where the DNA matches it firmly. Size is stated for part of the rows, as once, few or many counts, or as a class when the clone is expanded.

V: TRBV4-3
size: once
D: TRBD1
J: TRBJ1-2
CDR3: CASSQDAGTDTANYGYTF
DNA: TGCGCCAGCAGCCAAGACGCCGGGACAGACACCGCTAACTATGGCTACACCTTC

V: TRBV29-1
size: .
D: .
J: TRBJ1-1
CDR3: CSGKGGTNTEAFF
DNA: TGCAGCGGAAAGGGGGGGACGAACACTGAAGCTTTCTTT

V: TRBV6-5
size: .
D: TRBD1
J: TRBJ1-1
CDR3: CASSYRTGGKNTEAFF
DNA: TGTGCCAGCAGTTACCGGACAGGGGGCAAGAACACTGAAGCTTTCTTT

V: TRBV18
size: once
D: .
J: TRBJ1-2
CDR3: CASSVGQSYGYTF
DNA: TGTGCCAGCTCGGTCGGACAGTCTTATGGCTACACCTTC

V: TRBV29-1
size: .
D: TRBD2
J: TRBJ2-1
CDR3: CSVEGAGTSNDYEQFF
DNA: TGCAGCGTTGAAGGGGCCGGGACTAGCAACGACTATGAGCAGTTCTTC

V: TRBV29-1
size: few
D: TRBD1
J: TRBJ2-3
CDR3: CSVVTGADTQYF
DNA: TGCAGCGTTGTGACAGGGGCAGATACGCAGTATTTT

V: TRBV6-5
size: .
D: TRBD2
J: TRBJ2-1
CDR3: CASSYTSGGYNEQFF
DNA: TGTGCCAGCAGTTACACTAGCGGGGGATACAATGAGCAGTTCTTC

V: TRBV7-6
size: medium-sized
D: TRBD1
J: TRBJ2-7
CDR3: CATAPGQGVDEQYF
DNA: TGTGCCACCGCGCCGGGACAGGGGGTCGACGAGCAGTACTTC

V: TRBV24-1
size: .
D: TRBD2
J: TRBJ2-3
CDR3: CATSAPGGRADTQYF
DNA: TGTGCCACCAGTGCCCCGGGGGGTCGCGCAGATACGCAGTATTTT

V: TRBV27
size: many
D: TRBD1
J: TRBJ1-2
CDR3: CASRQGNHGYTF
DNA: TGTGCCAGCAGACAGGGGAACCATGGCTACACCTTC

V: TRBV28
size: .
D: .
J: TRBJ1-2
CDR3: CASSFGQGNYGYTF
DNA: TGTGCCAGCAGTTTTGGGCAGGGAAACTATGGCTACACCTTC

V: TRBV30
size: .
D: .
J: TRBJ1-2
CDR3: CAWSVGAHYGYTF
DNA: TGTGCCTGGAGTGTTGGGGCCCACTATGGCTACACCTTC

V: TRBV7-2
size: .
D: .
J: TRBJ2-1
CDR3: CASSFEPGRGYNEQFF
DNA: TGTGCCAGCAGCTTTGAGCCCGGACGGGGATACAATGAGCAGTTCTTC

V: TRBV28
size: .
D: TRBD2
J: TRBJ2-1
CDR3: CASRTSGVYNEQFF
DNA: TGTGCCAGCAGGACTAGCGGGGTGTACAATGAGCAGTTCTTC

V: TRBV18
size: few
D: .
J: TRBJ2-7
CDR3: CASSLAGPYEQYF
DNA: TGTGCCAGCTCACTGGCGGGCCCCTACGAGCAGTACTTC

V: TRBV14
size: medium-sized
D: .
J: TRBJ1-2
CDR3: CASSQVEGWNYGYTF
DNA: TGTGCCAGCAGCCAAGTGGAGGGGTGGAACTATGGCTACACCTTC

V: TRBV7-9
size: .
D: TRBD1
J: TRBJ2-3
CDR3: CASSVMAPGTGGADTQYF
DNA: TGTGCCAGCAGCGTTATGGCGCCGGGGACAGGGGGCGCAGATACGCAGTATTTT

V: TRBV5-6
size: .
D: .
J: TRBJ2-1
CDR3: CASSLRGGGTVNEQFF
DNA: TGTGCCAGCAGCTTGCGAGGGGGCGGGACTGTCAATGAGCAGTTCTTC

V: TRBV28
size: .
D: .
J: TRBJ1-3
CDR3: CASSRVVSSGNTIYF
DNA: TGTGCCAGCAGTCGAGTGGTCTCATCTGGAAACACCATATATTTT

V: TRBV29-1
size: .
D: .
J: TRBJ2-5
CDR3: CSVTTGSTWETQYF
DNA: TGCAGCGTGACCACGGGGTCGACGTGGGAGACCCAGTACTTC

V: TRBV30
size: .
D: .
J: TRBJ2-7
CDR3: CAWSDRRVYEQYF
DNA: TGTGCCTGGAGTGACCGGCGGGTCTACGAGCAGTACTTC

V: TRBV24-1
size: .
D: .
J: TRBJ2-5
CDR3: CATSDSGQRETQYF
DNA: TGTGCCACCAGTGATTCAGGACAGAGAGAGACCCAGTACTTC

V: TRBV12-3/TRBV12-4
size: few
D: .
J: TRBJ2-1
CDR3: CASSSWSGEQFF
DNA: TGTGCCAGCAGCTCCTGGAGTGGTGAGCAGTTCTTC

V: TRBV5-1
size: once
D: .
J: TRBJ2-7
CDR3: CASTEVPQAGEQYF
DNA: TGCGCCAGTACTGAAGTTCCCCAGGCGGGGGAGCAGTACTTC

V: TRBV6-5
size: .
D: .
J: TRBJ1-4
CDR3: CASSYITGSTNEKLFF
DNA: TGTGCCAGCAGTTACATTACAGGCTCAACTAATGAAAAACTGTTTTTT

V: TRBV18
size: .
D: .
J: TRBJ2-2
CDR3: CASSLTTYTGELFF
DNA: TGTGCCAGCTCATTAACGACTTACACCGGGGAGCTGTTTTTT

V: TRBV2
size: .
D: TRBD1
J: TRBJ2-2
CDR3: CASSWDRLFF
DNA: TGTGCCAGCAGTTGGGACAGGCTGTTTTTT

V: TRBV5-1
size: .
D: TRBD1
J: TRBJ1-3
CDR3: CASSDGQGGDTIYF
DNA: TGCGCCAGCAGCGACGGACAGGGTGGGGACACCATATATTTT

V: TRBV18
size: .
D: TRBD1
J: TRBJ2-1
CDR3: CASSPPGQGFNEQFF
DNA: TGTGCCAGCTCACCACCGGGACAGGGCTTCAATGAGCAGTTCTTC

V: TRBV27
size: .
D: .
J: TRBJ2-7
CDR3: CASSLSNSYEQYF
DNA: TGTGCCAGCAGTTTATCTAACTCCTACGAGCAGTACTTC

V: TRBV5-1
size: .
D: TRBD2
J: TRBJ2-1
CDR3: CASSLGTSGTVYNEQFF
DNA: TGCGCCAGCAGCTTGGGAACTAGCGGGACCGTTTACAATGAGCAGTTCTTC

V: TRBV7-2
size: .
D: .
J: TRBJ1-3
CDR3: CASSPDRPGDGTIYF
DNA: TGTGCCAGCAGCCCCGACAGGCCCGGGGACGGGACCATATATTTT

V: TRBV4-1
size: .
D: .
J: TRBJ1-1
CDR3: CASSQEGAVEAFF
DNA: TGCGCCAGCAGCCAAGAAGGAGCAGTTGAAGCTTTCTTT

V: TRBV6-6
size: .
D: .
J: TRBJ1-1
CDR3: CASRPSDSMNTEAFF
DNA: TGTGCCAGCAGGCCCTCGGACAGTATGAACACTGAAGCTTTCTTT

V: TRBV11-2
size: .
D: .
J: TRBJ1-5
CDR3: CASSLDRVGQPQHF
DNA: TGTGCCAGCAGCTTAGACCGGGTCGGGCAGCCCCAGCATTTT

V: TRBV7-9
size: few
D: TRBD2
J: TRBJ2-1
CDR3: CASTPSSGGGNEQFF
DNA: TGTGCCAGCACCCCTTCTAGCGGGGGGGGCAATGAGCAGTTCTTC

V: TRBV10-3
size: .
D: TRBD1
J: TRBJ1-3
CDR3: CAIGPGQASGNTIYF
DNA: TGTGCCATCGGCCCGGGACAGGCCTCTGGAAACACCATATATTTT